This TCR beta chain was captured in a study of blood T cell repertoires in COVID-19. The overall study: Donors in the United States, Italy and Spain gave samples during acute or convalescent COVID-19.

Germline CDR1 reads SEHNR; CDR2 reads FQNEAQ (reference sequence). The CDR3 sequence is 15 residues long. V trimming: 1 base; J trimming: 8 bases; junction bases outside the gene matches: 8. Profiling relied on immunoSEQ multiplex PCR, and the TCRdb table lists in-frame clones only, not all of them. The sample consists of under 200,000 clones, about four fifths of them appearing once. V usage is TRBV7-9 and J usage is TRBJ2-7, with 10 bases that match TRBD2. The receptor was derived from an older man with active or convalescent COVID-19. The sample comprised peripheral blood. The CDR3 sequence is CASSLVGLAGEKQYF. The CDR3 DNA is TGTGCCAGCAGCTTAGTAGGGCTAGCGGGAGAAAAGCAGTACTTC.